This TCR beta chain is drawn from a study of T cell repertoires in cytomegalovirus infection. This clonotype was counted at least ten times. What it recognizes is unknown. A single record per CDR3 protein comes from TCRdb applying MiXCR to the reads. The table lists about a million distinct CDR3 sequences, less than 35% of them singletons. Study conclusions and caveats: CMV carriers having the relevant HLA were flagged by cumulative public TCR beta family frequency. CMV-specific TCR beta clonotypes restricted by HLA-C were the ones dominating the ex vivo response.

Germline V lookup: CDR1 MNHNS, CDR2 SASEGT. This CDR3 is built from 15 residues. Germline trimming cut 3 bases from V and 9 bases from J; bases unmatched to any gene: 9. The V gene is TRBV6-1, the J gene TRBJ1-5; 9 bases are a match to TRBD1. The sample here was cultured CD8+ T cells from PBMCs, taken from culture after CMV antigen stimulation. This TCR derives from a human donor in good health (CMV status not recorded). Some clones in this sample may be carry-over from other donors' samples. CDR3 in DNA: TGTGCCAGCAGTGATGGGGGACAGGGAAGTACGCCCCAGCATTTT. Translated: CASSDGGQGSTPQHF.